This T cell receptor beta chain is drawn from a study of PD-L1 blockade in urothelial cancer. Looking at the study overall: Counts from blood samples showed a median of roughly 140,000 T cells.

Time point in this sample: peripheral blood 6 weeks after treatment start. Each patient contributed between 1 and 8 total time points of blood mononuclear cells, pretreatment and during treatment. The V end was cut by 5 bases, the J end by 3 bases, with 16 bases between. CDR1 and CDR2 from the germline V gene are MDHEN and SYDVKM. The CDR3 has 16 amino acids. The table came from immunoSEQ multiplex PCR; TCRdb's copy has only in-frame clones and leaves some out. There are about 130,000 clones in the sample; about 82% occur only once, and approximately 2.4% lies in the top ten. The chain couples TRBV28 to TRBJ1-4, with D tentatively TRBD1 (6 bases). The receptor comes from a man in his fifties or sixties with urothelial cancer. Sequencing used PBMCs, obtained around atezolizumab (anti-PD-L1) treatment. CDR3 residues: CASSRQAIGANEKLFF. CDR3 coding DNA: TGTGCCAGCAGTAGACAGGCAATTGGGGCTAATGAAAAACTGTTTTTT.